This TCR beta chain was sequenced for a study of identical twins. TCRdb re-called the 5' RACE reads with MiXCR, one entry per CDR3 protein. The sample lists hundreds of thousands of distinct CDR3 sequences, about 20% occurring once. The CDR3 length is 17 residues. With 4 bases removed from V and 4 bases from J, the gap between germline ends came to 22 bases. The V gene's germline CDR1 is SGHDT and CDR2 YYEEEE. These data also formed part of another study, on T cells expressing NK-cell markers. That publication notes: Dominant NKG2C+ clonotype frequencies of 1.0-7.0% of CD8+ T cells were measured in five or six donors.

Sequences were obtained from PBMCs. The rearrangement links TRBV5-6 to TRBJ2-3, with D perhaps being TRBD1 or TRBD2 (5 bases each). This TCR was recovered from a woman under 30 in good health. CDR3 loop: CASSLGGGSIDADTQYF. Written as DNA, the CDR3 is TGTGCCAGCAGCCTCGGTGGGGGATCTATAGACGCAGATACGCAGTATTTT. The complete variable domain, with remaining parts taken from reference TRBV5-6 and TRBJ2-3, reads DAGVTQSPTHLIKTRGQQVTLRCSPKSGHDTVSWYQQALGQGPQFIFQYYEEEERQRGNFPDRFSGHQFPNYSSELNVNALLLGDSALYLCASSLGGGSIDADTQYFGPGTRLTVL.